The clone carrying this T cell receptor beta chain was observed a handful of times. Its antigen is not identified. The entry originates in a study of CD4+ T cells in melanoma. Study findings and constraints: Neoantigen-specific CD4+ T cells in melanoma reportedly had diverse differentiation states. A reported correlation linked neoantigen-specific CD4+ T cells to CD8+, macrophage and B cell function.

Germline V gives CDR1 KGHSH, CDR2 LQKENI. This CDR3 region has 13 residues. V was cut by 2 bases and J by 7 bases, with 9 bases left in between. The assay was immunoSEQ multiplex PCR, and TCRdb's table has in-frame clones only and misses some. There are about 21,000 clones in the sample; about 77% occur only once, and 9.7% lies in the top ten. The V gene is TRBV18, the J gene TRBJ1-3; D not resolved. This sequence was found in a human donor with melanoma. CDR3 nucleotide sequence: TGTGCCAGCTCACCAGGGGAAGCGAACACCATATATTTT. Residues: CASSPGEANTIYF.